What follows describes a single T cell receptor (beta chain). This record comes from a study of early T cells in non-severe SARS-CoV-2 infection. Each CDR3 protein is one row after TCRdb ran MiXCR on the 5' RACE reads. This repertoire shows about 72,000 distinct CDR3 sequences, about 9.4% found once; its top ten account for 7.6%. The material was whole blood, obtained at baseline. The TCR was taken from an adult who was a healthcare worker with PCR-confirmed SARS-CoV-2 infection or an uninfected control (not recorded which).

The CDR3 reads CASSLGNRGNEQYF. The CDR3 DNA reads TGTGCCAGCAGCTTAGGGAATAGGGGGAACGAGCAGTACTTC. The chain couples TRBV7-3 to TRBJ2-7; a weak D match, TRBD1 (6 bases). The CDR3 covers 14 residues. Germline assignment: CDR1 SGHTA and CDR2 FQGTGA. V lost 2 bases and J lost 5, with 13 bases in between.